This T cell receptor beta chain was retrieved from a study of blood T cell repertoires in COVID-19 (dated by TCRdb to between 2020 and 2021). Background on the whole study: The collaborator samples originated in the United States, Italy and Spain and spanned the acute and convalescent phases of COVID-19. The prospective study material was composed of cDNA or gDNA derived from T cells, B-cell-depleted T cells, or PBMCs. Deeply sampled blood TCRbeta repertoires from subjects exposed to, actively infected with, or recovered from COVID-19 were included in the dataset. The repertoires were made available in a free public database intended to serve as a resource for research on the immune response to SARS-CoV-2. The samples were drawn from the first 160 participants of the ongoing ImmuneRACE study and from some 1,300 subjects provided by 6 global collaborators. The sample metadata nearly always contained a de-identified subject ID, COVID-19 status, age in years and sex. HLA class I and class II types, where available, came from metadata supplied by the sample provider rather than from assay-based typing. Overall results and qualifications from the work: The quantity of clinical and demographic metadata differed by source and by participant and was supplied without curation.

TCRbeta CDR3 regions were amplified from genomic DNA by means of the immunoSEQ Assay, a bias-controlled multiplex PCR. Per the source publication's procedure: Nucleated cell counts per sample were estimated from amplification of reference gene primers within the assay. To quantify the absolute abundance of each unique TCRbeta CDR3 rearrangement, sequence reads were collapsed and filtered. Productive Simpson clonality was computed per sample as the square root of Simpson's diversity index over productive rearrangements. The clones in this table, taken by TCRdb from immuneACCESS, are in-frame only. Not every clone is retained; where verified, under half of the shortfall comes from an unresolved V gene, and the cause of the rest is unknown. That table gives V, J and clone size, and the DNA gave D and trimming. In all, the sample holds some 130,000 clones, and 70% to 85% of those were seen once. The biggest ten clones account for approximately 11% of the sample.

As regards this clone: It has no known antigen specificity. No base quality values were provided; no much bigger clone lies one nucleotide off.

For CDR1 and CDR2, the germline V gene (reference sequence) lists LNHDA and SQIVND. The CDR3 has 15 amino acids, counting the end cysteine and phenylalanine. Solely the CDR3 DNA is kept, with 45 bases framed from the first base. Relative to germline, V is missing 3 bases and J is missing 4 bases, with 8 bases of the junction outside any gene match. Samples from volunteer blood donors who had recovered from COVID-19 were contributed by a second Seattle source. Each collaborating institution followed its own protocols to collect whole blood in K2EDTA tubes. For TCRbeta analysis, collaborators shipped samples as frozen whole blood, isolated PBMCs, or DNA extracted from either of those sample types.

The chain uses TRBV19 and TRBJ2-5; 7 nucleotides in the junction match TRBD2. The TCR sequence derives from a man between 60 and 70 years old who had recovered from COVID-19. Sequenced input: peripheral blood. CDR3 protein: CASSIDRSGGETQYF. The sequenced DNA is TGTGCCAGTAGTATCGACCGATCGGGAGGAGAGACCCAGTACTTC.